These 17 T cell receptor beta chains were all obtained from the same sample, sequenced in a study of blood T cells in healthy people across ages. A second roughly 7 to 12 cycle PCR used barcoded and J-beta primers. TCRdb used MiXCR to reprocess the 5' RACE reads, holding one entry per CDR3 protein. The data contain about 1.4 million distinct CDR3 sequences, around 59% of them singletons. Source material: blood. The receptors come from a man younger than 35 in good health.

The chain carries TRBV25-1 and TRBJ2-3, with D perhaps matching TRBD2 (6 bases). The CDR3 runs to 13 residues. Trimming took off 8 bases at V and 4 bases at J, with 13 bases between the two ends. The germline V gene has CDR1 MGHDK and CDR2 SYGVNS. CDR3 protein: CASQGGMADTQYF. CDR3 sequence (DNA): TGTGCCAGCCAAGGCGGGATGGCAGATACGCAGTATTTT.

J is TRBJ1-4 and V is TRBV6-6; no definite D call. Germline assignment: CDR1 MNHNY and CDR2 SVGAGI (reference sequence). This CDR3 contains 13 residues. Trimming shortened V by 2 bases and J by 8 bases, and 9 bases separated the two germline ends. Here the CDR3 reads CASSYRQLEKLFF. CDR3 bases: TGTGCCAGCAGTTACAGGCAGTTAGAAAAACTGTTTTTT.

V is TRBV5-4 and J is TRBJ2-3; 10 bases fit TRBD2. The germline V gene has CDR1 SGHNT and CDR2 YYREEE (reference sequence). V was clipped by 4 bases and J by 5 bases; unmatched bases: 10. The CDR3 is made up of 16 amino acids. For the CDR3, the DNA is TGTGCCAGCAGCCTGGTATACCTAGCGGGGGTAGATACGCAGTATTTT. This sequence encodes CASSLVYLAGVDTQYF.

The J gene is TRBJ2-1, the V gene TRBV27, with 11 bases fitting TRBD2. The CDR3 has 13 residues. V lost 8 bases to trimming and J lost 8 bases; unmatched junction nucleotides: 5. The germline V gene encodes CDR1 MNHEY and CDR2 SMNVEV (reference sequence). The CDR3: CASGVAGGYEQFF. DNA for the CDR3: TGTGCCAGCGGCGTAGCGGGGGGGTATGAGCAGTTCTTC.

Turning to this clonotype: The junction departs from the called germline gene at one end, perhaps through a read error. This rearrangement joins TRBV7-2 to TRBJ1-6; 10 bases match TRBD1. The CDR3 runs to 17 residues. Germline V gene lookup returns CDR1 SGHTA and CDR2 FQGNSA. CDR3 DNA: TGTGCCAGCAGCCTGGGGACAGGGGCTGGCTATAATTCACCCCCCCACTTT. Its translation: CASSLGTGAGYNSPPHF.

DNA for the CDR3: TGCAGTGCTAGACCAGGGACCGCCGTGGGGGCCTACGAGCAGTACTTC. As protein: CSARPGTAVGAYEQYF. The rearrangement links TRBV20-1 to TRBJ2-7; TRBD1 or TRBD2 may be the D gene (5 bases each). Germline V gene lookup returns CDR1 DFQATT and CDR2 SNEGSKA (reference sequence). This CDR3 has 16 residues. The V and J ends lost 2 bases and 2 bases respectively, with 19 bases between them.

The sample holds a few counts of this clonotype. J is TRBJ2-1 and V is TRBV9; D tentatively fits TRBD1 or TRBD2 (6 bases each). Germline loops: CDR1 SGDLS, CDR2 YYNGEE. CDR3 length: 12 amino acids. V was pared by 6 bases and J by 8 bases, with 12 bases between. This CDR3 reads CASNLGGYEQFF. In DNA, the CDR3 is TGTGCCAGCAACCTCGGGGGCTATGAGCAGTTCTTC.

The rearrangement joins TRBV20-1 to TRBJ2-5; unclear D gene. The J call may be mistaken, given a closer DNA end match to TRBJ2-7. Germline V gene data show CDR1 as DFQATT and CDR2 as SNEGSKA (reference sequence). The CDR3 runs 13 residues. The CDR3: CSASAGPVYEQYF. CDR3 coding DNA: TGCAGTGCTAGCGCCGGGCCCGTTTACGAGCAGTACTTC.

The genes are TRBV4-1 and TRBJ2-1; TRBD2 aligns across 12 bases. V gave up 4 bases and J gave up 4 bases; unmatched junction bases: 8. The CDR3 is 17 residues long. CDR1 MGHRA and CDR2 YSYEKL come from the germline V gene. DNA for the CDR3: TGCGCCAGCAGCCGCCGACTAGCGGGAGCTGATTACAATGAGCAGTTCTTC. Protein product: CASSRRLAGADYNEQFF.

V usage is TRBV27 and J usage is TRBJ1-5, with D maybe TRBD1 (5 bases). CDR1 is MNHEY and CDR2 is SMNVEV in the germline V gene (reference sequence). With 3 bases removed from V and 2 bases from J, the gap between germline ends came to 14 bases. The CDR3 is 16 amino acids. The CDR3 DNA sequence: TGTGCCAGCAGTTTGACGGGCAGGGTGGGCAATCAGCCCCAGCATTTT. This sequence encodes CASSLTGRVGNQPQHF.

This clonotype has just a few counts. The V call is TRBV4-3, the J call TRBJ2-5, with 9 bases aligning to TRBD1. The CDR3 spans 16 residues. Germline trimming cut 0 bases from V and 4 bases from J; bases unmatched to any gene: 6. CDR1 and CDR2 from the germline V gene are LGHNA and YSLEER. The CDR3 loop is CASSQDIGTGLETQYF. CDR3 sequence (DNA): TGCGCCAGCAGCCAAGATATCGGGACAGGGTTAGAGACCCAGTACTTC.

This chain joins TRBV2 and TRBJ2-4; the D gene is possibly TRBD2 (5 bases). Trimming cost V 3 bases and J 14 bases, with 17 bases left between them. Germline V gene data show CDR1 as SNHLY and CDR2 as FYNNEI. The CDR3 is made up of 13 amino acids. The CDR3 DNA reads TGTGCCAGCAGTGATTCCGGTACGGGGTTGGAGTACTTC. It specifies CASSDSGTGLEYF.

This rearrangement joins TRBV4-1 to TRBJ1-5; possibly TRBD1 for D (5 bases). The V end was cut by 0 bases, the J end by 3 bases, with 12 bases between. The germline CDR1 and CDR2 sequences are MGHRA and YSYEKL. The CDR3 consists of 16 residues. The CDR3 sequence is CASSQDLGLFNQPQHF. Here the CDR3 DNA reads TGCGCCAGCAGCCAAGATTTGGGACTGTTCAATCAGCCCCAGCATTTT.

This rearrangement joins TRBV20-1 to TRBJ2-7; D not resolved. V was clipped by 0 bases and J by 3 bases, with 6 bases between them. The CDR3 runs 12 residues. From germline, CDR1 is DFQATT and CDR2 SNEGSKA (reference sequence). CDR3 coding DNA: TGCAGTGCTAGAGACGACTTCTACGAGCAGTACTTC. Translated: CSARDDFYEQYF.

The rearrangement links TRBV10-3 to TRBJ2-3, with 9 bases that match TRBD2. There are 15 residues in the CDR3. After removal of 8 bases from V and 1 base from J, the junction contained 7 bases not matched to a gene. Germline V gives CDR1 ENHRY, CDR2 SYGVKD. As DNA, the CDR3 is TGTGCCATCCTGGGAGCTAGCGGGGGCACAGATACGCAGTATTTT. Amino acid sequence: CAILGASGGTDTQYF.

The chain has TRBV21-1 and TRBJ1-2. TRBV21-1 is tagged as a pseudogene. This CDR3 has 15 residues. The CDR3 protein is CASSQGQGTPCGYTF. The DNA of the CDR3 is TGTGCCAGCAGCCAAGGGCAGGGTACGCCTTGTGGCTACACCTTC.

This clonotype came up a few times. V is TRBV4-1 and J is TRBJ1-2, with unresolved D. The CDR3 extends over 17 amino acids. The germline gives CDR1 MGHRA, CDR2 YSYEKL. V was trimmed by 8 bases and J by 1 base, leaving 23 bases between them. This CDR3 is CASGTPADYKNNYGYTF. CDR3 DNA: TGCGCCAGCGGCACCCCGGCAGACTATAAAAATAACTATGGCTACACCTTC.